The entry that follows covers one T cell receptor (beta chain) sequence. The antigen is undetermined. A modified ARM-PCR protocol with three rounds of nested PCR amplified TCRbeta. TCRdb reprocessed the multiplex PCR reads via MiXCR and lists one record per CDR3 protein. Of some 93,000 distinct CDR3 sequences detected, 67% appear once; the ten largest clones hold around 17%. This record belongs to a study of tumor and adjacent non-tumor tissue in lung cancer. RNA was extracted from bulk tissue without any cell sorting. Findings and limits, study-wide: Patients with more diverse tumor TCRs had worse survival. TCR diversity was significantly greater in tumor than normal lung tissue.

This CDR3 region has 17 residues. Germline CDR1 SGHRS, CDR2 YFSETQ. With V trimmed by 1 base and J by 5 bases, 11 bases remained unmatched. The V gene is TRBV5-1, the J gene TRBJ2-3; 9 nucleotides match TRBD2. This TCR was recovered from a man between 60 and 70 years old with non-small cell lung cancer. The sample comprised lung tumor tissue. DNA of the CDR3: TGCGCCAGCAGCTTGTTTATAGCGGGAGCCTCGGGAGATACGCAGTATTTT. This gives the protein CASSLFIAGASGDTQYF.